The 6 T cell receptor beta chains below were found in one sample sequenced in a study of OX40 agonist ivuxolimab in advanced cancers. Repertoires were generated with immunoSEQ multiplex PCR, while TCRdb's copy carries only in-frame clones and drops some. The table lists about 94,000 clones, 87% of them singletons. The material sequenced was CD4+ or CD8+ T cells sorted from blood, taken in a trial of the OX40 agonist ivuxolimab. These receptors were taken from an adult with an advanced solid tumor such as melanoma, head and neck, liver or kidney cancer.

The J gene is TRBJ1-2, the V gene TRBV7-9, with TRBD1 as a possible D gene (5 bases). Trimming pared 0 bases from V and 5 bases from J, leaving 13 bases between. The CDR3 runs 15 residues. From germline, CDR1 is SEHNR and CDR2 FQNEAQ (reference sequence). CDR3 amino acids: CASSLALTASYGYTF. In DNA form, the CDR3 reads TGTGCCAGCAGCTTAGCCCTGACAGCCTCATATGGCTACACCTTC.

This clone was counted at least ten times. This chain uses TRBV19 with TRBJ1-4; no firm D call. Germline CDR1 reads LNHDA; CDR2 reads SQIVND (reference sequence). This CDR3 region has 12 residues. Trimming shortened V by 10 bases and J by 5 bases, and 11 bases separated the two germline ends. In nucleotides, the CDR3 is TGTGCCACCAAGGGCGGAAATGAAAAACTGTTTTTT. Its translation: CATKGGNEKLFF.

Only one count was recorded for this clone. The J gene is TRBJ1-2, the V gene TRBV21-1. TRBV21-1 is a pseudogene locus. The CDR3 consists of 10 residues. The CDR3 protein is CASSIFGYTF. In DNA, the CDR3 is TGTGCCAGCAGCATTTTTGGCTACACCTTC.

The V gene is TRBV27, the J gene TRBJ1-4; D remains ambiguous. CDR1 is MNHEY, CDR2 SMNVEV, per germline (reference sequence). V gave up 4 bases and J gave up 3 bases, with 9 bases separating them. This CDR3 is 14 amino acids long. CDR3 in DNA: TGTGCCAGCAGTTCCGTTCAGGCTAATGAAAAACTGTTTTTT. Translated: CASSSVQANEKLFF.

This clone was seen a single time. This chain uses TRBV9 with TRBJ2-1; 8 nucleotides line up with TRBD1. The CDR3 totals 17 residues. V lost 3 bases, J lost 2 bases, and 10 bases stayed unmatched. Germline V gives CDR1 SGDLS, CDR2 YYNGEE. Here the CDR3 DNA reads TGTGCCAGCAGCGCCGGGACAGGAAGGGTTCCCTACAATGAGCAGTTCTTC. Translated: CASSAGTGRVPYNEQFF. The full variable domain, in which reference TRBV9 and TRBJ2-1 provide the parts outside the CDR3, is DSGVTQTPKHLITATGQRVTLRCSPRSGDLSVYWYQQSLDQGLQFLIQYYNGEERAKGNILERFSAQQFPDLHSELNLSSLELGDSALYFCASSAGTGRVPYNEQFFGPGTRLTVL.

V usage is TRBV5-4 and J usage is TRBJ1-6; D may be TRBD1 (6 bases). Trimming took 0 bases from V and 2 from J, leaving 12 bases between them. CDR3 length equals 17 residues. Germline V gives CDR1 SGHNT, CDR2 YYREEE (reference sequence). The CDR3 DNA follows: TGTGCCAGCAGCTTGGGGACGGGACAAACCTATAATTCACCCCTCCACTTT. It codes for CASSLGTGQTYNSPLHF.